This TCR beta chain was retrieved from a study of T cell responses to AZD1222 COVID-19 vaccine. This clone occurred once. Libraries were prepared by immunoSEQ multiplex PCR; TCRdb keeps only in-frame clonotypes and omits some of them. The data hold about 150,000 clones, with roughly 90% observed a single time. The CDR3 loop spans 15 amino acids. Per the germline V gene, CDR1 is SGHDN and CDR2 is FVKESK. V trimming: 2 bases; J trimming: 7 bases; junction bases outside the gene matches: 8. The TCR sequence derives from an adult who received the AZD1222 COVID-19 vaccine. Sample: peripheral blood, taken 28 days after the second AZD1222 dose. The V gene is TRBV14, the J gene TRBJ1-2; 9 nucleotides align to TRBD1. CDR3 bases: TGTGCCAGCAGCCAATTACAGGGGGCGCATAGTGGCTACACCTTC. This gives the protein CASSQLQGAHSGYTF.